Below are 7 T cell receptor beta chains sequenced from a single sample in a study of cytotoxic CD8 clonotypes in ibrutinib-treated CLL. This table comes from immunoSEQ multiplex PCR, and its TCRdb copy is limited to in-frame clones, with some not included. This repertoire shows roughly 130,000 clones, 91% found once; its top ten account for 11%. Sequenced material: PBMCs, taken after 12 months of ibrutinib treatment. These receptors were collected from a human donor with chronic lymphocytic leukemia.

V is TRBV9 and J is TRBJ1-3; TRBD1 might be the D (5 bases). The germline CDR1 and CDR2 sequences are SGDLS and YYNGEE. V was pared by 3 bases and J by 0 bases, with 7 bases between. This CDR3 has 14 residues. CDR3 in amino acids: CASSEGSSGNTIYF. CDR3 bases: TGTGCCAGCAGCGAGGGGTCCTCTGGAAACACCATATATTTT.

V usage is TRBV6-5 and J usage is TRBJ2-6; D gene uncertain. CDR1 and CDR2 (germline): MNHEY, SVGAGI. The CDR3 extends over 12 amino acids. V lost 4 bases to trimming and J lost 6 bases, with 4 bases between them. The CDR3 coding sequence is TGTGCCAGCAGTTCCGAGGCCAACGTCCTGACTTTC. Its protein product is CASSSEANVLTF.

This chain links TRBV28 with TRBJ1-5, with D unresolved. Trimming removed 0 bases from V and 0 bases from J, with 9 bases in between. Germline V lookup: CDR1 MDHEN, CDR2 SYDVKM. This CDR3 has 16 residues. The CDR3 DNA is TGTGCCAGCAGTTTATGGGGCAGCCTTAGCAATCAGCCCCAGCATTTT. Its translation is CASSLWGSLSNQPQHF.

This sequence joins TRBV27 and TRBJ2-4; D uncertain. Germline CDR1 reads MNHEY; CDR2 reads SMNVEV (reference sequence). V lost 5 bases and J 0 bases, leaving 14 bases between the germline ends. The CDR3 extends over 16 amino acids. In DNA, the CDR3 is TGTGCCAGCAGTCGAGGCCCAAATTTAGCCAAAAACATTCAGTACTTC. Translated: CASSRGPNLAKNIQYF.

This clone was observed a single time. The chain is built from TRBV27 and TRBJ2-1, with D possibly TRBD1 on 5 matching bases. Trimming took off 8 bases at V and 6 bases at J, with 11 bases between the two ends. The CDR3 totals 12 residues. Germline loops: CDR1 MNHEY, CDR2 SMNVEV (reference sequence). CDR3 in DNA: TGTGCCAGCGCCAGGGTTTCCAATGAGCAGTTCTTC. Encoded protein: CASARVSNEQFF.

V gene TRBV28 combines with J gene TRBJ2-5; 12 positions agree with TRBD2. The CDR3 consists of 16 residues. The V segment lost 2 bases and the J segment 2 bases; nucleotides outside the gene matches: 3. Per the germline V gene, CDR1 is MDHEN and CDR2 is SYDVKM. The CDR3 sequence is CASSLRLAGVQETQYF. CDR3 bases: TGTGCCAGCAGTTTACGACTAGCGGGAGTACAAGAGACCCAGTACTTC.

The chain links TRBV15 to TRBJ2-7; 7 bases match TRBD2. Germline CDR1 LNHNV, CDR2 YYDKDF (reference sequence). The trim removed 3 bases at V and 5 bases at J, leaving 7 bases unmatched. CDR3 length equals 14 residues. The CDR3 reads CATSRDLGGDEQYF. DNA of the CDR3: TGTGCCACCAGCAGGGACCTGGGGGGGGACGAGCAGTACTTC.